This T cell receptor (beta chain) was obtained from a study of blood T cells in healthy people across ages. General study results and limits: Comparison with aged donors showed that long-lived donors had more naive CD4+ cells and higher diversity. Any changes in expanded clonotypes were possibly confounded, as donor CMV status remained unknown.

Extracted total RNA amounted to at least 5.5 micrograms for each sample. The length of the CDR3 is 16 residues. V lost 4 bases, J lost 3 bases, and 9 bases stayed unmatched. Germline CDR1 SGDLS, CDR2 YYNGEE. Comment on this clonotype: Antigen: not known.

Alongside a J-beta primer mix, a sample-barcoded 5' primer served in a second PCR lasting 7 to 11 cycles. TCRdb reanalysed the 5' RACE reads using MiXCR and keeps one entry per CDR3 protein. The table shows around 1,600,000 distinct CDR3 sequences, with 42% occurring only once. Source material: blood. The receptor was derived from a woman aged 18-29 years in good health. This chain joins TRBV9 and TRBJ1-1; 10 bases align to TRBD1. Here the CDR3 reads CASSPRLGTGDTEAFF. In nucleotides, the CDR3 is TGTGCCAGCAGCCCGAGGTTGGGGACAGGGGACACTGAAGCTTTCTTT.